This paragraph covers one T cell receptor (beta chain) sequence. The sample comes from a study of blood T cell repertoires in COVID-19. On the study more broadly: Acute and convalescent COVID-19 samples came from the United States, Italy and Spain. In each case, the material was cDNA or gDNA derived from T cells, B-cell-depleted T cells, or PBMCs.

V gave up 6 bases and J gave up 4 bases, with 10 bases separating them. CDR1 is MNHEY and CDR2 is SVGAGI in the germline V gene. The CDR3 runs to 13 residues. Per the authors' pipeline: Using reference gene primer amplification, nucleated cell counts were estimated. TCRdb's copy holds only in-frame clones and misses some; the assay was immunoSEQ multiplex PCR. That table supplies the V and J calls and clone size; D and trimming were determined from the DNA. The data hold fewer than 65,000 clones, with roughly 90% observed a single time. The sample comprised peripheral blood. The chain joins TRBV6-5 to TRBJ1-5, with D unclear. The clonotype originates from a man in his 60s with acute or convalescent COVID-19. The CDR3 sequence: CASSPSFNQPQHF. The CDR3 DNA sequence: TGTGCCAGCAGCCCCAGTTTTAATCAGCCCCAGCATTTT.